These T cell receptor beta chains were read from a single sample in a study of blood T cell repertoires in COVID-19. Measured with immunoSEQ multiplex PCR; TCRdb has only the in-frame clones, and not every one. In the table there are approximately 59,000 clones, about 81% of which are singletons. The source material was peripheral blood. These TCRs come from a man aged 80 or over with acute or convalescent COVID-19. Both conserved end residues are part of each CDR3. The order of the fields is J gene, V gene, clone size, D gene, CDR3 DNA, CDR3 protein. D genes are given only for firm matches. Size tells how often a clone was seen (once, few, many) or the class of an expanded clone, and some rows leave it out.

j_call: TRBJ1-2; v_call: TRBV16; clone_size: -; d_call: TRBD1; cdr3_nt: TGTGCCAGCAGCCAATCCGGACAGGGTTATGGCTACACCTTC; cdr3_aa: CASSQSGQGYGYTF
j_call: TRBJ1-1; v_call: TRBV3-1/TRBV3-2; clone_size: -; d_call: -; cdr3_nt: TGTGCCAGCAGCCAAGATGGGGGGACTGAAGCTTTCTTT; cdr3_aa: CASSQDGGTEAFF
j_call: TRBJ1-1; v_call: TRBV7-9; clone_size: -; d_call: -; cdr3_nt: TGTGCCAGCAGCTTAGCAAGGAACAGTGAAGCTTTCTTT; cdr3_aa: CASSLARNSEAFF
j_call: TRBJ1-3; v_call: TRBV9; clone_size: medium-sized; d_call: TRBD1; cdr3_nt: TGTGCCAGCAGCGTAGTAGGGACAGGGTCCGGAAACACCATATATTTT; cdr3_aa: CASSVVGTGSGNTIYF
j_call: TRBJ2-5; v_call: TRBV3-1/TRBV3-2; clone_size: -; d_call: -; cdr3_nt: TGTGCCAGCAGCCCGAACATAGGACAGCAAGAGACCCAGTACTTC; cdr3_aa: CASSPNIGQQETQYF
j_call: TRBJ1-5; v_call: TRBV2; clone_size: -; d_call: TRBD1; cdr3_nt: TGTGCCAGCAAAGGACAGGGGTTAGGCAATCAGCCCCAGCATTTT; cdr3_aa: CASKGQGLGNQPQHF
j_call: TRBJ2-7; v_call: TRBV28; clone_size: few; d_call: TRBD1; cdr3_nt: TGTGCCACGTTACAGGGGAATGTACTGGGGGAGCAGTACTTC; cdr3_aa: CATLQGNVLGEQYF
j_call: TRBJ1-1; v_call: TRBV5-1; clone_size: -; d_call: TRBD1; cdr3_nt: TGCGCCAGCAGCCCGGGGACAGGGGGTACTCCTGAAGCTTTCTTT; cdr3_aa: CASSPGTGGTPEAFF
j_call: TRBJ1-1; v_call: TRBV7-2; clone_size: few; d_call: TRBD1; cdr3_nt: TGTGCCAGCAGCCCTACCCGGACAGGGCGTGAAGCTTTCTTT; cdr3_aa: CASSPTRTGREAFF
j_call: TRBJ2-7; v_call: TRBV7-2; clone_size: -; d_call: -; cdr3_nt: TGTGCCAGCAGCTTGAACAGGCAGTCCTACGAGCAGTACTTC; cdr3_aa: CASSLNRQSYEQYF
j_call: TRBJ2-7; v_call: TRBV12-5; clone_size: once; d_call: -; cdr3_nt: TGTGCTAGTGGTTTAAGACCTTACCAGGGTAGTTTCTCCTACGAGCAGTACTTC; cdr3_aa: CASGLRPYQGSFSYEQYF
j_call: TRBJ2-7; v_call: TRBV19; clone_size: -; d_call: -; cdr3_nt: TGTGCCAGTAATGCCGGGACACCGGTCGGCGAGCAGTACTTC; cdr3_aa: CASNAGTPVGEQYF
j_call: TRBJ2-1; v_call: TRBV7-9; clone_size: -; d_call: TRBD2; cdr3_nt: TGTGCCAGCAGCTCCCCTTGGACTAGCGGGGGGAGGGGTGAGCAGTTCTTC; cdr3_aa: CASSSPWTSGGRGEQFF
j_call: TRBJ1-5; v_call: TRBV6-5; clone_size: -; d_call: TRBD1; cdr3_nt: TGTGCCAGCAGTCAGGACAGGGAAGATCAGCCCCAGCATTTT; cdr3_aa: CASSQDREDQPQHF
j_call: TRBJ2-7; v_call: TRBV6-5; clone_size: -; d_call: -; cdr3_nt: TGTGCCAGCAGTTCCCGCAGGTCCCAGTACTTC; cdr3_aa: CASSSRRSQYF
j_call: TRBJ1-4; v_call: TRBV3-1/TRBV3-2; clone_size: -; d_call: -; cdr3_nt: TGTGCCAGCAGCCACTATCTTGCAACTAATGAAAAACTGTTTTTT; cdr3_aa: CASSHYLATNEKLFF
j_call: TRBJ1-2; v_call: TRBV30; clone_size: -; d_call: -; cdr3_nt: TGTGCCGGAGGTCGGGCCCTTAACTATGGCTACACCTTC; cdr3_aa: CAGGRALNYGYTF
j_call: TRBJ1-4; v_call: TRBV27; clone_size: -; d_call: TRBD1; cdr3_nt: TGTGCCAGCAGTCCACAGGGGGGTGAAAAACTGTTTTTT; cdr3_aa: CASSPQGGEKLFF
j_call: TRBJ2-5; v_call: TRBV7-2; clone_size: -; d_call: TRBD2; cdr3_nt: TGTGCCAGCAGCTCACAGCGGGGGGGCCTCCGGGAGACCCAGTACTTC; cdr3_aa: CASSSQRGGLRETQYF
j_call: TRBJ1-1; v_call: TRBV7-2; clone_size: -; d_call: -; cdr3_nt: TGTGCCAGCAGCTTAGGATCATCCGCAAACATGAACACTGAAGCTTTCTTT; cdr3_aa: CASSLGSSANMNTEAFF
j_call: TRBJ2-3; v_call: TRBV10-3; clone_size: -; d_call: TRBD2; cdr3_nt: TGTGCCATCAGAAGACTAGCGGGAGGGGGGACAGATACGCAGTATTTT; cdr3_aa: CAIRRLAGGGTDTQYF
j_call: TRBJ2-1; v_call: TRBV19; clone_size: -; d_call: TRBD2; cdr3_nt: TGTGCCAGTAGATCTCCGGGACTAGCGGGGGGGAACTCCTACAATGAGCAGTTCTTC; cdr3_aa: CASRSPGLAGGNSYNEQFF
j_call: TRBJ2-3; v_call: TRBV7-9; clone_size: -; d_call: TRBD2; cdr3_nt: TGTGCCAGCAGTCAACTTAGCGGGCGAGGATGGGCAGATACGCAGTATTTT; cdr3_aa: CASSQLSGRGWADTQYF